This T cell receptor (beta chain) stems from a study of shared clonotypes between healthy human individuals. Germline CDR1 reads MNHNS; CDR2 reads SASEGT. The CDR3 has 15 amino acids. With V trimmed by 6 bases and J by 5 bases, 12 bases remained unmatched. The table came from immunoSEQ multiplex PCR; TCRdb's copy has only in-frame clones and leaves some out. The data contain 2 million to 3 million clones, 80% to 95% of them singletons. The sequenced sample consisted of naive CD4+ T cells from PBMCs. The subset here: CD45RA+ positively selected. The chain has TRBV6-1 and TRBJ2-5; 7 bases align to TRBD1. The sequence came from a man younger than 30 in good health. Some clones in this sample may be carry-over from other donors' samples. CDR3 DNA sequence: TGTGCCAGCAGAGGACGACAGGGTAGAGGGGAGACCCAGTACTTC. This codes for CASRGRQGRGETQYF.